The 10 T cell receptor beta chains below were found in one sample sequenced in a study of blood T cell repertoires in COVID-19. Assay: immunoSEQ multiplex PCR; the TCRdb copy retains only in-frame clones and omits some. Altogether under 250,000 clones are present, around 83% being singletons, with the ten largest covering roughly 8%. Material: peripheral blood. Source of these receptors: a woman in her forties or fifties with acute or convalescent COVID-19.

The chain couples TRBV2 to TRBJ2-3; 9 bases are a match to TRBD1. The V and J ends lost 3 bases and 6 bases, in that order; junction bases with no gene match: 13. Per the germline V gene, CDR1 is SNHLY and CDR2 is FYNNEI. This CDR3 contains 17 residues. As DNA, the CDR3 is TGTGCCAGCAGTGATTTGACAGGGGGATATCGAGGGGATACGCAGTATTTT. It yields the protein CASSDLTGGYRGDTQYF.

V gene TRBV7-9 combines with J gene TRBJ1-2; D not certain. Trimming shortened V by 2 bases and J by 0 bases, and 4 bases separated the two germline ends. Germline CDR1 is SEHNR and CDR2 is FQNEAQ (reference sequence). The CDR3 loop spans 13 amino acids. CDR3 bases: TGTGCCAGCAGCTTAAACACTAACTATGGCTACACCTTC. Translation: CASSLNTNYGYTF.

The chain employs TRBV28 and TRBJ1-2, with TRBD1 identical over 9 bases. Germline-derived CDR1 and CDR2 are MDHEN and SYDVKM. The CDR3 loop spans 15 amino acids. The J segment lost 4 bases and the V segment lost 4 bases, leaving 7 bases of the junction unmatched. The CDR3 DNA reads TGTGCCAGCAGTTCAACCGGGACAGGGACCTATGGCTACACCTTC. It is translated as CASSSTGTGTYGYTF.

This chain links TRBV29-1 with TRBJ2-3; 8 bases match TRBD1. Germline V gives CDR1 SQVTM, CDR2 ANQGSEA. With 6 bases clipped from V and 5 bases from J, the junction kept 7 bases outside the gene matches. The CDR3 extends over 13 amino acids. CDR3 region: CSVGQGPLDTQYF. CDR3 DNA sequence: TGCAGCGTAGGACAGGGTCCGTTAGATACGCAGTATTTT.

V gene TRBV7-3 combines with J gene TRBJ2-3; weak D call: TRBD2 (6 bases). V was trimmed by 5 bases and J by 0 bases, leaving 12 bases between them. The germline V gene encodes CDR1 SGHTA and CDR2 FQGTGA. The CDR3 is 15 residues long. CDR3 protein: CASSPISGSTDTQYF. In DNA, the CDR3 is TGTGCCAGCAGCCCCATCAGCGGGAGCACAGATACGCAGTATTTT. Looking up the rest from reference TRBV7-3 and TRBJ2-3 gives the full variable domain: GAGVSQTPSNKVTEKGKYVELRCDPISGHTALYWYRQSLGQGPEFLIYFQGTGAADDSGLPNDRFFAVRPEGSVSTLKIQRTERGDSAVYLCASSPISGSTDTQYFGPGTRLTVL.

This clone was counted a few times. The chain is built from TRBV3-1 (or the pseudogene TRBV3-2) and TRBJ2-7; no clear D gene. Deletions cut 0 bases from V and 3 bases from J, with 12 bases between. The germline CDR1 and CDR2 sequences are LGHDT and YNNKEL (reference sequence). This CDR3 has 15 amino acids. This chain's CDR3 is CASSQDLPSSYEQYF. The CDR3 nucleotides read TGTGCCAGCAGCCAAGATCTTCCGTCTAGCTACGAGCAGTACTTC.

J is TRBJ2-1 and V is TRBV3-1 (or the pseudogene TRBV3-2), with 7 bases lining up with TRBD2. This CDR3 has 19 amino acids. J gave up 0 bases and V 1 base, and 12 bases lay outside the gene matches. Germline V CDR1 and CDR2: LGHDT, YNNKEL (reference sequence). CDR3 sequence (DNA): TGTGCCAGCAGCCAAGTTTCTAGCGGTTGGGGTAGCTCCTACAATGAGCAGTTCTTC. Translated, it gives CASSQVSSGWGSSYNEQFF.

The chain couples TRBV30 to TRBJ2-3; TRBD2 agrees at 7 bases. V lost 2 bases to trimming and J lost 0 bases; unmatched junction nucleotides: 5. The length of the CDR3 is 15 residues. Looked up from germline, CDR1 is GTSNPN and CDR2 is SVGIG (reference sequence). CDR3 sequence reads: CAWSRASGSTDTQYF. The CDR3 DNA is TGTGCCTGGAGTAGGGCTAGCGGAAGCACAGATACGCAGTATTTT. The whole variable domain, remainder taken from reference TRBV30 and TRBJ2-3, is SQTIHQWPATLVQPVGSPLSLECTVEGTSNPNLYWYRQAAGRGLQLLFYSVGIGQISSEVPQNLSASRPQDRQFILSSKKLLLSDSGFYLCAWSRASGSTDTQYFGPGTRLTVL.

V and J are TRBV24-1 and TRBJ1-2; a possible D gene is TRBD1 (6 bases). V was clipped by 7 bases and J by 1 base, with 12 bases between them. The CDR3 loop spans 14 amino acids. CDR1 and CDR2 (germline): KGHDR, SFDVKD. The CDR3 DNA is TGTGCCACCAGGGGGGCAGGAAATAACTATGGCTACACCTTC. It is translated as CATRGAGNNYGYTF.

This rearrangement joins TRBV28 to TRBJ2-7; 15 bases fit TRBD2. V shed 5 bases and J 1 base; nucleotides not matched to a gene: 6. In germline, CDR1 is MDHEN, CDR2 SYDVKM. The CDR3 is 17 amino acids. The CDR3 is CASSIGLAGGGSYEQYF. In nucleotides, the CDR3 is TGTGCCAGCAGTATCGGACTAGCGGGAGGGGGGTCCTACGAGCAGTACTTC.